These 19 T cell receptor beta chains came from one sample sequenced in a study of cytomegalovirus exposure and HLA in healthy donors. The PCR contained 60 Vbeta and 13 Jbeta primers. The data were produced by immunoSEQ multiplex PCR, yet TCRdb's version contains in-frame clones alone and is incomplete. The sample records roughly 200,000 clones, 76% being singletons. Sequences were obtained from PBMCs. These receptors originate from a man between 18 and 35 years old in good health and CMV-seronegative.

The V gene is TRBV28, the J gene TRBJ1-5; D might be TRBD1 (5 bases). The CDR3 consists of 13 residues. Trimming left V 1 base short and J 8 bases short, with 9 bases between. Germline-derived CDR1 and CDR2 are MDHEN and SYDVKM. CDR3 nucleotide sequence: TGTGCCAGCAGTTTATTCCCCAGGGAGCCCCAGCATTTT. Translating gives CASSLFPREPQHF.

The rearrangement joins TRBV6-1 to TRBJ2-7, with D perhaps TRBD1 (6 bases). The germline V gene has CDR1 MNHNS and CDR2 SASEGT. V was clipped by 10 bases and J by 4 bases, with 14 bases between them. The CDR3 runs to 12 residues. The CDR3 reads CATNYRDYEQYF. The DNA for the CDR3 is TGTGCCACCAACTACAGGGATTACGAGCAGTACTTC.

The chain employs TRBV7-2 and TRBJ2-2; possible D gene TRBD2, 6 bases. The CDR3 has 15 amino acids. The germline gives CDR1 SGHTA, CDR2 FQGNSA. V shed 5 bases and J shed 4 bases, with 14 bases lying between them. The CDR3 nucleotides are TGTGCCAGCAGCCTCCGATTGGGAGGCACCGGGGAGCTGTTTTTT. Residues: CASSLRLGGTGELFF.

The J gene is TRBJ2-3, the V gene TRBV5-1, with 7 bases aligning to TRBD1. The V and J ends lost 0 bases and 1 base, in that order; junction bases with no gene match: 5. The germline CDR1 and CDR2 sequences are SGHRS and YFSETQ. CDR3 length: 16 residues. This CDR3 reads CASSLEGDRRTDTQYF. The DNA of the CDR3 is TGCGCCAGCAGCTTGGAGGGGGACAGACGCACAGATACGCAGTATTTT.

The rearrangement joins TRBV19 to TRBJ1-5; D is ambiguous. Per the germline V gene, CDR1 is LNHDA and CDR2 is SQIVND (reference sequence). V lost 0 bases and J 0 bases, leaving 9 bases between the germline ends. CDR3 size: 16 residues. The CDR3 bases are TGTGCCAGTAGTATAGAGGAGGGTTATAGCAATCAGCCCCAGCATTTT. Translation gives CASSIEEGYSNQPQHF.

This chain connects TRBV4-1 to TRBJ1-2; 10 nucleotides agree with TRBD1. The V gene end was trimmed by 4 bases and the J gene end by 7 bases; junction bases not matched to a gene: 12. Germline V gene sequence: CDR1 MGHRA, CDR2 YSYEKL. This CDR3 comprises 16 residues. The CDR3 spells CASSPAGTGADLGYTF. The CDR3 DNA sequence: TGCGCCAGCAGCCCGGCCGGGACAGGGGCGGATCTTGGCTACACCTTC.

The chain employs TRBV7-2 and TRBJ2-1, with D possibly TRBD2 on 5 matching bases. The CDR3 extends over 15 amino acids. The V end was cut by 7 bases, the J end by 0 bases, with 13 bases between. Germline V CDR1 and CDR2: SGHTA, FQGNSA. The CDR3, as DNA: TGTGCCAGCATGGTTGGCACTAGCTCCTACAATGAGCAGTTCTTC. Amino acid sequence: CASMVGTSSYNEQFF.

This clone came up once. The rearrangement joins TRBV2 to TRBJ2-3, with D perhaps matching TRBD1 (6 bases). The CDR3 spans 16 residues. Germline V gives CDR1 SNHLY, CDR2 FYNNEI. V was shortened by 8 bases and J by 0 bases, with 18 bases between the two germline ends. The CDR3 DNA follows: TGTGCCAGCTGTAACGTGTGGGGACATAGCACAGATACGCAGTATTTT. This sequence encodes CASCNVWGHSTDTQYF.

This clone was found once. The junction and the germline gene differ at one end; a read error may be behind it. In the same sample, other DNA sequences code for this CDR3. This chain joins TRBV19 and TRBJ1-4; the D is unclear. From germline, CDR1 is LNHDA and CDR2 SQIVND (reference sequence). This CDR3 spans 11 amino acids. The CDR3 nucleotides are TGTGCTGGACGTGAGGGTGAAAAGCTGTTTTTT. This sequence encodes CAGREGEKLFF.

This chain connects TRBV6-1 to TRBJ2-7, with a tentative D call TRBD2 (5 bases). CDR1 and CDR2 (germline): MNHNS, SASEGT. This CDR3 has 19 residues. V was cut by 4 bases and J by 4 bases, with 29 bases left in between. The CDR3: CASSASRLVGRVSGYEQYF. CDR3 coding DNA: TGTGCCAGCAGTGCCTCCCGGCTAGTTGGAAGGGTGTCGGGGTACGAGCAGTACTTC.

Concerning this clone itself: The junction does not match germline at one end; this may be a read error. The rearrangement joins TRBV7-9 to TRBJ1-1; D not certain. Germline V lookup: CDR1 SEHNR, CDR2 FQNEAQ (reference sequence). CDR3 length equals 12 residues. In DNA form, the CDR3 reads TGTTCCAGCAGCCCCCAGTACACTGAAGCTTTCTTT. It specifies CSSSPQYTEAFF.

V gene TRBV5-6 combines with J gene TRBJ1-5; TRBD1 matches at 7 bases. The CDR3 has 13 residues. In germline, CDR1 is SGHDT, CDR2 YYEEEE. Trimming cost V 3 bases and J 6 bases; bases outside gene matches: 3. The CDR3, as DNA: TGTGCCAGCAGCTCGGGACAGCTTCAGCCCCAGCATTTT. This encodes CASSSGQLQPQHF.

The chain links TRBV9 to TRBJ1-5, with TRBD1 matching over 8 bases. The CDR3 has 14 amino acids. Germline CDR1 reads SGDLS; CDR2 reads YYNGEE. Unmatched junction bases numbered 2, after V lost 0 bases and J lost 6 bases. CDR3 sequence reads: CASSVAGGSQPQHF. For the CDR3, the DNA is TGTGCCAGCAGCGTAGCAGGGGGCAGTCAGCCCCAGCATTTT.

The chain couples TRBV9 to TRBJ2-1, with TRBD2 matching over 7 bases. Per germline, CDR1 SGDLS and CDR2 YYNGEE. The CDR3 has 14 amino acids. With 3 bases clipped from V and 5 bases from J, the junction kept 5 bases outside the gene matches. CDR3: CASSALAENNEQFF. Written as DNA, the CDR3 is TGTGCCAGCAGCGCTCTAGCGGAGAACAATGAGCAGTTCTTC.

The chain is built from TRBV20-1 and TRBJ2-1; 7 bases map to TRBD2. The CDR3 covers 9 residues. The germline V gene encodes CDR1 DFQATT and CDR2 SNEGSKA (reference sequence). V shed 6 bases and J 13 bases; nucleotides not matched to a gene: 3. The CDR3 reads CSAQTSQFF. The CDR3 DNA reads as TGCAGTGCCCAGACTAGCCAGTTCTTC.

This chain joins TRBV5-1 and TRBJ2-5, with D possibly TRBD1 on 5 matching bases. Trimming left V 0 bases short and J 2 bases short, with 8 bases between. CDR1 and CDR2 from the germline V gene are SGHRS and YFSETQ. The CDR3 sequence is 14 residues long. In DNA form, the CDR3 reads TGCGCCAGCAGCTTGGTGCAGGGTCAAGAGACCCAGTACTTC. Translated, it gives CASSLVQGQETQYF.

The chain links TRBV19 to TRBJ2-4; 12 bases are a match to TRBD2. Germline-derived CDR1 and CDR2 are LNHDA and SQIVND (reference sequence). The CDR3 length is 16 residues. The CDR3 loop is CASGGLAGRAKNIQYF. CDR3 nucleotides: TGTGCGTCCGGCGGACTAGCGGGAAGGGCCAAAAACATTCAGTACTTC.

The chain has TRBV6-5 and TRBJ2-7, with D tentatively TRBD2 (6 bases). CDR1 is MNHEY, CDR2 SVGAGI, per germline. V was shortened by 4 bases and J by 0 bases, with 13 bases between the two germline ends. CDR3 length equals 15 residues. The CDR3 DNA is TGTGCCAGCAGTTGGAGGGACGACTTCTCCTACGAGCAGTACTTC. Translating gives CASSWRDDFSYEQYF.

This sequence joins TRBV2 and TRBJ2-7, with D tentatively TRBD1 (6 bases). The CDR3 is made up of 12 amino acids. The germline V gene has CDR1 SNHLY and CDR2 FYNNEI. V was pared by 10 bases and J by 3 bases, with 13 bases between. The CDR3 DNA reads TGTGCCACAGCGACAGGCATCTACGAGCAGTACTTC. Its translation is CATATGIYEQYF.